What follows is one T cell receptor beta chain and its context. This sample stems from a study of T cells in tumors after PD-1 blockade. The data were produced by immunoSEQ multiplex PCR, yet TCRdb's version contains in-frame clones alone and is incomplete. Among more than 20,000 clones listed, just under 80% were seen once. V lost 5 bases and J lost 0, with 10 bases in between. This CDR3 spans 15 amino acids. CDR1 MNHEY and CDR2 SVGAGI come from the germline V gene. The sample was PBMCs, taken before anti-PD-1 treatment. The TCR was taken from a human donor with basal cell carcinoma. The chain has TRBV6-5 and TRBJ2-2, with D hard to call. The CDR3 is CASSQSLANTGELFF. In DNA form, the CDR3 reads TGTGCCAGCAGTCAAAGCCTAGCGAACACCGGGGAGCTGTTTTTT.